These 17 T cell receptor beta chains came from one sample sequenced in a study of quantifying T cell responses using KT2 cells (TCRdb year 2017). With regard to the full study: RNA was DNase-treated and reverse transcribed with TCR alpha and beta constant-region primers, mostly using SuperScript III.

The protocol used for the library was UMI-ligation and nested PCR. Sequencer: Illumina MiSeq. A single-stranded oligonucleotide carrying the Illumina SP2 sequence and a UMI was ligated to the cDNA 3' end using T4 RNA ligase 1. PCR1 consisted of roughly 4 cycles (98 degrees C 15 s, 69 degrees C 30 s, 72 degrees C 40 s), and for the beta primer an equimolar mix of RC1.1 and RC1.2 was used to cover TRBC1 and TRBC2. TCRdb ran its own pipeline on the public reads, namely fastp trimming at Q25 and MiXCR clone calling, and kept in-frame beta chains. Each entry is one CDR3 protein sequence, shown with its most common DNA and genes. The sample profile shows some 50,000 distinct CDR3 sequences; 11% of them were found once. The ten largest make up over 9.5% of the sample. Sequenced material: PBMCs spiked with cells of the T cell clone KT2. These receptors came from a human donor.

The V and J genes are TRBV6-6 and TRBJ2-1; 12 bases agree with TRBD2. This CDR3 region has 14 residues. Per germline, CDR1 MNHNY and CDR2 SVGAGI (reference sequence). The junction had 8 bases not matched to a gene; V was cut back by 7 bases and J by 10 bases. CDR3 protein: CASIQLAGGGEQFF. In nucleotides, the CDR3 is TGTGCCAGCATCCAACTAGCGGGAGGCGGCGAGCAGTTCTTC.

The CDR3 region is CASTLYSVRNNEQFF. The CDR3 nucleotides are TGTGCCAGCACCCTGTATTCGGTCAGGAACAATGAGCAGTTCTTC. The gene calls are TRBV5-6 and TRBJ2-1; D unclear. The V end was cut by 6 bases, the J end by 5 bases, with 18 bases between. The CDR3 is made up of 15 amino acids. Germline loops: CDR1 SGHDT, CDR2 YYEEEE.

Many counts were recorded for this clonotype. The gene calls are TRBV7-3 and TRBJ2-3; D perhaps matches TRBD2 (5 bases). Trimming removed 5 bases from V and 6 bases from J, with 12 bases in between. The germline V gene encodes CDR1 SGHTA and CDR2 FQGTGA. The length of the CDR3 is 13 residues. The DNA of the CDR3 is TGTGCCAGCAGCCGAGAACGGAGGGATACGCAGTATTTT. Protein product: CASSRERRDTQYF.

This chain joins TRBV30 and TRBJ1-1; D remains ambiguous. In germline, CDR1 is GTSNPN, CDR2 SVGIG (reference sequence). Trimming pared 2 bases from V and 0 bases from J, leaving 7 bases between. This CDR3 is 13 amino acids long. CDR3 protein: CAWSLNMNTEAFF. DNA of the CDR3: TGTGCCTGGAGTCTAAACATGAACACTGAAGCTTTCTTT.

This clonotype came up many times. The gene calls are TRBV9 and TRBJ1-6, with D maybe TRBD1 (5 bases). V gave up 5 bases and J gave up 8 bases, with 14 bases separating them. CDR1 SGDLS and CDR2 YYNGEE come from the germline V gene. CDR3 size: 14 residues. The CDR3 sequence is CASSFGGDDSPLHF. The CDR3 DNA sequence: TGTGCCAGCAGTTTTGGGGGGGACGATTCACCCCTCCACTTT.

This clonotype was picked up a small number of times. A much larger clone is a single base away; this may be a read error. The chain carries TRBV14 and TRBJ2-3; D perhaps matches TRBD2 (5 bases). The CDR3 length is 13 residues. Germline CDR1 and CDR2: SGHDN and FVKESK. For the CDR3, the DNA is TGTACCAGCAGCCAAGATTTGGCGGGTACGCAGTATTTT. Translating it yields CTSSQDLAGTQYF. Supplemented by reference TRBV14 and TRBJ2-3, the full variable domain reads EAGVTQFPSHSVIEKGQTVTLRCDPISGHDNLYWYRRVMGKEIKFLLHFVKESKQDESGMPNNRFLAERTGGTYSTLKVQPAELEDSGVYFCTSSQDLAGTQYFGPGTRLTVL.

This clonotype was seen a handful of times. The chain combines TRBV5-6 with TRBJ2-1; D not resolved. The V gene's germline CDR1 is SGHDT and CDR2 YYEEEE. Trimming took off 2 bases at V and 4 bases at J, with 4 bases between the two ends. The length of the CDR3 is 12 residues. The CDR3 DNA is TGTGCCAGCAGCTTCAAATACAATGAGCAGTTCTTC. Translated, it gives CASSFKYNEQFF.

In its sample, this clonotype was seen a few times. This chain joins TRBV29-1 and TRBJ1-5, with a weak D call TRBD1 (6 bases). Trimming removed 6 bases from V and 3 bases from J, with 12 bases in between. Germline CDR1 reads SQVTM; CDR2 reads ANQGSEA. CDR3 length: 13 amino acids. As DNA, the CDR3 is TGCAGCGTGGGACAAGGAAACAATCAGCCCCAGCATTTT. It specifies CSVGQGNNQPQHF. The whole variable domain, remainder taken from reference TRBV29-1 and TRBJ1-5, is SAVISQKPSRDICQRGTSLTIQCQVDSQVTMMFWYRQQPGQSLTLIATANQGSEATYESGFVIDKFPISRPNLTFSTLTVSNMSPEDSSIYLCSVGQGNNQPQHFGDGTRLSIL.

In this sample, this clonotype turned up a few times. The rearrangement uses TRBV29-1 and TRBJ2-3; TRBD2 aligns across 8 bases. The CDR3 sequence is 14 residues long. V trimming: 2 bases; J trimming: 3 bases; junction bases outside the gene matches: 4. CDR1 is SQVTM and CDR2 is ANQGSEA in the germline V gene. CDR3 sequence: CSVEPAGATDTQYF. DNA for the CDR3: TGCAGCGTTGAACCAGCGGGAGCAACAGATACGCAGTATTTT.

This chain uses TRBV6-2 or TRBV6-3 with TRBJ1-5; D may be TRBD1 (5 bases). Per germline, CDR1 MNHEY and CDR2 SVGEGT. V was shortened by 5 bases and J by 6 bases, with 20 bases between the two germline ends. The CDR3 spans 16 residues. The CDR3 DNA reads as TGTGCCAGCAGTCCCGCCCGGGGACGGTGGGGTCAGCCCCAGCATTTT. Its protein is CASSPARGRWGQPQHF.

This clonotype was found many times. The chain couples TRBV12-3 or TRBV12-4 to TRBJ2-1; TRBD1 matches at 10 bases. CDR3 length: 15 amino acids. J gave up 6 bases and V 5 bases, and 7 bases lay outside the gene matches. Here the CDR3 reads CASSPSGTGVNEQFF. As DNA, the CDR3 is TGTGCCAGCAGTCCGTCCGGGACAGGGGTCAATGAGCAGTTCTTC.

CDR3 residues: CASSLGRGRGDEQFF. The CDR3 coding sequence is TGCGCCAGCAGCTTGGGAAGGGGGCGCGGTGATGAGCAGTTCTTC. The chain couples TRBV5-1 to TRBJ2-1; 7 bases map to TRBD1. The V and J ends lost 0 bases and 8 bases, in that order; junction bases with no gene match: 8. CDR3 size: 15 residues. Germline assignment: CDR1 SGHRS and CDR2 YFSETQ.

There are a few counts of this clonotype. V usage is TRBV11-2 and J usage is TRBJ2-7, with 12 bases lining up with TRBD2. This CDR3 has 15 residues. V shed 4 bases, J shed 5 bases, and the junction held 6 bases outside the gene matches. Germline V gives CDR1 SGHAT, CDR2 FQNNGV. CDR3 sequence: CASSSLAGGPDEQYF. CDR3 in DNA: TGTGCCAGCAGCTCCCTAGCGGGAGGGCCGGACGAGCAGTACTTC.

This clonotype was counted a few times. The chain has TRBV7-2 and TRBJ1-2; TRBD1 is a possible D gene (5 bases). V was shortened by 5 bases and J by 8 bases, with 21 bases between the two germline ends. CDR1 SGHTA and CDR2 FQGNSA come from the germline V gene. The CDR3 has 15 residues. CDR3 sequence (DNA): TGTGCCAGCAGCACTAGGGCTGCGGGACTTGGAGGCTACACCTTC. Its translation is CASSTRAAGLGGYTF. Supplemented by reference TRBV7-2 and TRBJ1-2, the full variable domain reads GAGVSQSPSNKVTEKGKDVELRCDPISGHTALYWYRQSLGQGLEFLIYFQGNSAPDKSGLPSDRFSAERTGGSVSTLTIQRTQQEDSAVYLCASSTRAAGLGGYTFGSGTRLTVV.

This clonotype appeared a few times. The gene calls are TRBV20-1 and TRBJ1-3; D is ambiguous. From germline, CDR1 is DFQATT and CDR2 SNEGSKA (reference sequence). The CDR3 consists of 14 residues. Trimming took 0 bases from V and 2 from J, leaving 8 bases between them. The CDR3 here is CSARDVAAGNTIYF. In DNA, the CDR3 is TGCAGTGCTAGAGACGTGGCAGCTGGAAACACCATATATTTT.

This clonotype has only a few counts. This chain connects TRBV5-4 to TRBJ1-2, with unresolved D. This CDR3 comprises 13 residues. The germline V gene has CDR1 SGHNT and CDR2 YYREEE (reference sequence). V gave up 0 bases and J gave up 4 bases, with 7 bases separating them. In DNA form, the CDR3 reads TGTGCCAGCAGCTTGGGGGGATCCTATGGCTACACCTTC. Residues: CASSLGGSYGYTF.

In this sample, this clonotype turned up many times. The CDR3 is CATSSKGRNYGYTF. CDR3 nucleotide sequence: TGTGCCACTTCCTCTAAGGGACGGAACTATGGCTACACCTTC. This chain uses TRBV27 with TRBJ1-2, with TRBD1 as a possible D gene (5 bases). The CDR3 contains 14 residues. CDR1 and CDR2 (germline): MNHEY, SMNVEV (reference sequence). V lost 10 bases, J lost 2 bases, and 17 bases lay in between.